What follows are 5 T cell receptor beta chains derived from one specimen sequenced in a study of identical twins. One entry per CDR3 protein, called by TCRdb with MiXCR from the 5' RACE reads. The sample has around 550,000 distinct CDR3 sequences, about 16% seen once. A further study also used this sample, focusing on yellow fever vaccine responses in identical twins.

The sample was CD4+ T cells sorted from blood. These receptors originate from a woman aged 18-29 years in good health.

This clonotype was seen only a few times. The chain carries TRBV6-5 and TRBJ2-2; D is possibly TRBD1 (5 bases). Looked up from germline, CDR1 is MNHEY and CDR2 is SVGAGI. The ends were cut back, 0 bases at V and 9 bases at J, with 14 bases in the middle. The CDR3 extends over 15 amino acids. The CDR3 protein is CASSYSLRGRRELFF. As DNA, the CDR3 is TGTGCCAGCAGTTACTCGTTAAGGGGCCGGAGGGAGCTGTTTTTT.

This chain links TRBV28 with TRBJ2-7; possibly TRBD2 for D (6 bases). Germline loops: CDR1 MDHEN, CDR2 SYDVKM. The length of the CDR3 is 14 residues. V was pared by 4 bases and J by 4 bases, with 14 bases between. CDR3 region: CASSSPGLQYEQYF. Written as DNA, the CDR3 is TGTGCCAGCAGTTCACCGGGACTCCAATACGAGCAGTACTTC.

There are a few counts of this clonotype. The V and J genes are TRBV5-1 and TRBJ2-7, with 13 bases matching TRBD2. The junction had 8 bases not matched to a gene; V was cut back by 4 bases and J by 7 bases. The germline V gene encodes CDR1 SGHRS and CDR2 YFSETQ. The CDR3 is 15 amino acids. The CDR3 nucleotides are TGCGCCAGCAGCGGCGGGACTAGCGGGGCCTCTGAGCAGTACTTC. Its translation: CASSGGTSGASEQYF.

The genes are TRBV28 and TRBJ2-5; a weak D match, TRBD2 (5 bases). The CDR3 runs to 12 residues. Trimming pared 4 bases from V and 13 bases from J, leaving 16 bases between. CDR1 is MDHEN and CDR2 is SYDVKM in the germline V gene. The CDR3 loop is CASSSDLRRGYF. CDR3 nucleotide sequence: TGTGCCAGCAGTTCGGACTTAAGGAGAGGGTACTTC. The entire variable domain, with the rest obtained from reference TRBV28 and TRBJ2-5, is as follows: DVKVTQSSRYLVKRTGEKVFLECVQDMDHENMFWYRQDPGLGLRLIYFSYDVKMKEKGDIPEGYSVSREKKERFSLILESASTNQTSMYLCASSSDLRRGYFGPGTRLLVL.

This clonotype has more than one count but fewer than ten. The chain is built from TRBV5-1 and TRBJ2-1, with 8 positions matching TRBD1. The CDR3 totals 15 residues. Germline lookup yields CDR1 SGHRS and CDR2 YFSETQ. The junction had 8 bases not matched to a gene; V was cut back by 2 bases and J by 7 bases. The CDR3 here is CASSLNRGTGNEQFF. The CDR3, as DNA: TGCGCCAGCAGCTTAAACAGGGGGACGGGTAATGAGCAGTTCTTC.